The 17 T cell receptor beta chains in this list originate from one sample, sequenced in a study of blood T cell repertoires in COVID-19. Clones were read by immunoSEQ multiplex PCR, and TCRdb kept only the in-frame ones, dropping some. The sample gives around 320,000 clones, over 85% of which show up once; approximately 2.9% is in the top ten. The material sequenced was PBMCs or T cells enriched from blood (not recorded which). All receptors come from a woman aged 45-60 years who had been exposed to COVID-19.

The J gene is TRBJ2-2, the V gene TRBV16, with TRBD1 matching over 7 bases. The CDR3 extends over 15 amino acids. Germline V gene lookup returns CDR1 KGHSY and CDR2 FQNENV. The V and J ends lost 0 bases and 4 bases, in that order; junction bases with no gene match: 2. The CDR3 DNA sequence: TGTGCCAGCAGCCAATCCGGGACAGCCACCGGGGAGCTGTTTTTT. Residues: CASSQSGTATGELFF.

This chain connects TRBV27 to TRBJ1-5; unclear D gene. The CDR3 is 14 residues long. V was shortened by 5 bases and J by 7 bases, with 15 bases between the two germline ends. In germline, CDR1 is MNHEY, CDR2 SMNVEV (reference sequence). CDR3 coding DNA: TGTGCCAGCAGTCCAAGTCGTGTGAGGCAGCCCCAGCATTTT. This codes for CASSPSRVRQPQHF.

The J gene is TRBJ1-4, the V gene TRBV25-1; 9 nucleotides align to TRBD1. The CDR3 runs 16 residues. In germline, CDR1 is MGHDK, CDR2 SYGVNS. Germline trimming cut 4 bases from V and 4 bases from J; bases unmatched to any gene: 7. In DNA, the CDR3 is TGTGCCAGCAGTGCACTTCCGGGACAGGGTAATGAAAAACTGTTTTTT. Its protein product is CASSALPGQGNEKLFF.

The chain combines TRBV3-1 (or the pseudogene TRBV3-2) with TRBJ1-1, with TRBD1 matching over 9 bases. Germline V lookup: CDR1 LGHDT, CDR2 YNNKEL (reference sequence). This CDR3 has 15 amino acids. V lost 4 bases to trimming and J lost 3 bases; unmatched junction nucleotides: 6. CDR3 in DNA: TGTGCCAGCAGCCCATGGGACAGGGTCGACACTGAAGCTTTCTTT. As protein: CASSPWDRVDTEAFF.

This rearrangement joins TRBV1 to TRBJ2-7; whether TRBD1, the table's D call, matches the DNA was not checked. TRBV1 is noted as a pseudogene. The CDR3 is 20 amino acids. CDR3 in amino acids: CTSSQPRSPARDRPSYEQYF. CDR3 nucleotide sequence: TGCACCAGCAGCCAACCACGGAGTCCGGCCCGGGACAGACCCTCCTACGAGCAGTACTTC.

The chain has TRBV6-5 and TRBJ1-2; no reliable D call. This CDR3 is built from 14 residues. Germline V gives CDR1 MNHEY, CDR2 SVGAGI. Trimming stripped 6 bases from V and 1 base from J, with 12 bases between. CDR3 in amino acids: CASSLEASNYGYTF. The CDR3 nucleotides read TGTGCCAGCAGCCTGGAGGCCAGTAACTATGGCTACACCTTC.

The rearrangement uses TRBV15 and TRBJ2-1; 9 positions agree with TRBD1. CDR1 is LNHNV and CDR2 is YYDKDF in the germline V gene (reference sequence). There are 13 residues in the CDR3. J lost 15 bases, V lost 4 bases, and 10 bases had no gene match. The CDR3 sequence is CATSTSLRDRAFF. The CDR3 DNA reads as TGTGCCACCAGCACTTCCCTCCGGGACAGGGCGTTCTTC.

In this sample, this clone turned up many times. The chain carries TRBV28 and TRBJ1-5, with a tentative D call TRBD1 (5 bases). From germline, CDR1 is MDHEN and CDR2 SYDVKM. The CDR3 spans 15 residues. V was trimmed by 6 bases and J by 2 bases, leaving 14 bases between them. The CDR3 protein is CASSPQSGRNQPQHF. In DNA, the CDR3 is TGTGCCAGCAGCCCTCAGTCAGGGCGCAATCAGCCCCAGCATTTT.

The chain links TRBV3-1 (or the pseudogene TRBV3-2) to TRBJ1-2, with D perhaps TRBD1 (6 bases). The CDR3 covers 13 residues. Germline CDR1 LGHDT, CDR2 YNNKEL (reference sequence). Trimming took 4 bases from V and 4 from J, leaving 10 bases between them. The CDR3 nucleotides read TGTGCCAGCAGCCCCCGACAGGCCTATGGCTACACCTTC. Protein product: CASSPRQAYGYTF.

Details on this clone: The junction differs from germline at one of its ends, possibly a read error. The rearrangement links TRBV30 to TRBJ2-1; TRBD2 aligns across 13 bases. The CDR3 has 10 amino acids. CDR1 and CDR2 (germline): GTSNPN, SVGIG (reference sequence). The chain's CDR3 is CGVGLAGLVF. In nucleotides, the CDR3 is TGTGGGGTGGGACTAGCGGGGTTGGTCTTC.

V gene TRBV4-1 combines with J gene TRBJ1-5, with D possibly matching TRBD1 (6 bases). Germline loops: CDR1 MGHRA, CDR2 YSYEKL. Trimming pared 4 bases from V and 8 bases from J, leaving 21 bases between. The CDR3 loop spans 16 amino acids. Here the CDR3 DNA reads TGCGCCAGCAGCCCTCGACAGGTCCCCACGTCTGAGCCCCAGCATTTT. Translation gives CASSPRQVPTSEPQHF.

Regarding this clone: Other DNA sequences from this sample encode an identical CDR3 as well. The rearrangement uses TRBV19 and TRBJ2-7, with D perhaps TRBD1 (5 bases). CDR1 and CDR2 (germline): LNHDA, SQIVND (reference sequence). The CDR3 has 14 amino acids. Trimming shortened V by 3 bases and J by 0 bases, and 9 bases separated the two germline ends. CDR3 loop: CASSIRQGSYEQYF. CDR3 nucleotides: TGTGCCAGTAGTATTCGGCAGGGCTCCTACGAGCAGTACTTC.

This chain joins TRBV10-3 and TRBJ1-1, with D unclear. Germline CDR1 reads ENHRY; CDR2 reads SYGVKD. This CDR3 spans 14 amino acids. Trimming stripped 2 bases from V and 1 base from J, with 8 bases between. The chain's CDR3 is CAISEARRNTEAFF. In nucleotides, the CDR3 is TGTGCCATCAGTGAGGCCAGAAGGAACACTGAAGCTTTCTTT.

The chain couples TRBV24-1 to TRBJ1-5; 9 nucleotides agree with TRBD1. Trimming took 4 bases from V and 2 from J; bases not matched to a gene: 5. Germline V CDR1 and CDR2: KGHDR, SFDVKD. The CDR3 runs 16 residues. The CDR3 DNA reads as TGTGCCACCAGTGACCCACGGACAGGGGGCAATCAGCCCCAGCATTTT. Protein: CATSDPRTGGNQPQHF.

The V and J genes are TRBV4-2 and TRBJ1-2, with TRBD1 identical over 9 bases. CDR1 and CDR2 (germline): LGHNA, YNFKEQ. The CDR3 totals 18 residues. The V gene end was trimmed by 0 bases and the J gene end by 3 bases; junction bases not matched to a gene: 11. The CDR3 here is CASSQDRGQGFRDYGYTF. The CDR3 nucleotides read TGTGCCAGCAGCCAAGACCGGGGACAGGGTTTTCGGGACTATGGCTACACCTTC.

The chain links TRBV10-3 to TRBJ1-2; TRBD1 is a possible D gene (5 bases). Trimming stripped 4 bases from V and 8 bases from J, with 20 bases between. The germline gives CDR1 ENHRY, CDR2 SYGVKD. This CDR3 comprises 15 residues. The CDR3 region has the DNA TGTGCCATCAGTGCCCCACAGGACGGGCTGTGGGGCTACACCTTC. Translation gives CAISAPQDGLWGYTF.

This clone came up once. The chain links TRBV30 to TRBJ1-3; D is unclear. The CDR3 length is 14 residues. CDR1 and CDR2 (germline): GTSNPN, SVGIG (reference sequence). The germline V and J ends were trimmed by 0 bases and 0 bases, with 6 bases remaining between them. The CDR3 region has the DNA TGTGCCTGGAGTGTAGTGAGCTCTGGAAACACCATATATTTT. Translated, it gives CAWSVVSSGNTIYF.